This T cell receptor (beta chain) was obtained from a study of graft-versus-host responses after intestinal transplantation (dated by TCRdb to about 2021). For context, the study as a whole: The transplants that recipients got were multivisceral, liver-intestinal, or isolated intestinal. Anti-thymocyte globulin induction was given to all recipients, followed by maintenance tacrolimus and steroids for 2 to 4 years. Graft-versus-host and host-versus-graft alloreactive T cell clones were tracked in the graft, circulation and bone marrow after intestinal transplantation using bulk TCR-beta CDR3 sequencing. Alloreactive clones were identified by sequencing pre-transplant mixed lymphocyte reaction products and comparing these products with unstimulated pre-transplant donor and recipient T cells. The cohort enrolled 24 intestinal transplant recipients, one of whom was a retransplant, and 3 patients without pretransplant specimens were excluded. Donor T cell macrochimerism was defined as a peak of at least 4% donor T cells among recipient peripheral blood mononuclear cells. Samples from a few later patients were sequenced in-house on an Illumina MiSeq with MiXCR processing rather than by the commercial service. Study-wide conclusions, independent of this receptor: GvH clones were detected in recipient bone marrow, and some of these GvH clones were observed earlier in ileal mucosa or blood, consistent with an intestinal mucosal origin. Early after transplant, peak levels of circulating GvH clones were found to be associated with declines in HvG clones. The relatively low number and heterogeneity of intestinal transplant patients limited the conclusions. Patients with donor T cell macrochimerism had high GvH to HvG T cell clonal ratios in their allografts.

In the first month after transplant, blood samples were collected up to 4 times, and after that at least monthly when available. Library creation used the immunoSEQ multiplex PCR assay. High-throughput TCR-beta CDR3 sequencing of genomic DNA from most patients was performed by Adaptive Biotechnologies. As for the authors' bioinformatics: TCR sequencing data for approximately 19 patients were retrieved from Adaptive's ImmunoSEQ software; three other patients were processed with MiXCR and VDJtools. CDR3 nucleotide sequences shared between donor and recipient were removed because their origin could not be assigned. Alloreactive clones required at least 2-fold expansion over unstimulated cells and minimum CFSE-low frequency of 0.002% (template counts) or 0.001% (read counts). A clone was considered mappable if detected in the sequenced pre-transplant spleen, lymph node, or MLR CFSE-low populations of the donor or recipient. The cumulative frequency of alloreactive clones was calculated as a percentage of all sequences, weighted by copy number. TCRdb stores this immuneACCESS table with in-frame sequences only. Part of the clones is absent; in the studies checked, under half of the shortfall reflects unresolved V genes, and no reason is known for the rest. Clone size and V and J calls were adopted from that table, with D and trimming inferred from the DNA. Within this sample are 55,000 to 70,000 clones, with around 91% of them counted one time only. The ten largest clones capture around 2.5% of the sample.

A remark on this clone: It has no known antigen specificity. Base-call qualities are not available, and no considerably larger clone is one nucleotide away.

V gives up 3 bases and J gives up 3 bases, and the segment between their germline ends measures 11 bases. Inclusive of the bounding cysteine and phenylalanine, the CDR3 is 14 residues long. The read is trimmed to its CDR3 DNA, 42 bases read in frame from base 1. Reading the germline V gene gives CDR1 KGHSH and CDR2 LQKENI. This specimen was PBMCs, taken around 120 days after intestinal transplantation. The receptor chain draws on TRBV18 and TRBJ1-2; 5 matching bases give a weak D call of TRBD1. The clonotype comes from a human patient who received an intestinal transplant, so some T cells may come from the graft donor. The CDR3 protein is CASSPPDTHYGYTF. The nucleotide sequence reads TGTGCCAGCTCACCGCCGGACACGCACTATGGCTACACCTTC. Reference TRBV18 and TRBJ1-2 proteins supply the regions before and after the CDR3; the full variable domain is: NAGVMQNPRHLVRRRGQEARLRCSPMKGHSHVYWYRQLPEEGLKFMVYLQKENIIDESGMPKERFSAEFPKEGPSILRIQQVVRGDSAAYFCASSPPDTHYGYTFGSGTRLTVV.